The 17 T cell receptor beta chains reported below all come from one sample, sequenced in a study of radiotherapy plus CTLA-4 blockade in lung cancer (dated by TCRdb to the late 2010s). Library prep was done by the immunoSEQ multiplex PCR assay. In its TCRdb copy, this immuneACCESS table keeps in-frame sequences only and misses some clones. Where compared with another copy, unresolved V genes explain less than half of these, and the others have no known cause. The sample table lists fewer than 35,000 clones, around 70% of them with a count of one. Together, the top ten hold around an eighth of the sample. The source material was peripheral blood, sampled from a patient treated with radiotherapy plus ipilimumab. These receptors were collected from a human donor with non-small cell lung cancer that progressed on radiotherapy plus ipilimumab.

The sample holds one count of this clone. The rearrangement joins TRBV28 to TRBJ1-4; D unresolved. Germline loops: CDR1 MDHEN, CDR2 SYDVKM. CDR3 size: 15 residues. V was pared by 5 bases and J by 5 bases, with 15 bases between. The CDR3 reads CASSLDGNLNEKLFF. The CDR3 nucleotides are TGTGCCAGCAGTCTCGACGGAAATCTGAATGAAAAACTGTTTTTT.

This clone has a handful of counts. The chain combines TRBV5-4 with TRBJ1-1; 7 nucleotides match TRBD1. In germline, CDR1 is SGHNT, CDR2 YYREEE (reference sequence). This CDR3 is 15 amino acids long. Losses at the gene ends were 4 bases for V and 2 bases for J; bases not matched to a gene: 8. Written as DNA, the CDR3 is TGTGCCAGCAGCCAGGGGACAGCCCTAAACACTGAAGCTTTCTTT. Amino acids: CASSQGTALNTEAFF.

The gene calls are TRBV30 and TRBJ2-5; the match to TRBD1 covers 7 bases. The germline V gene has CDR1 GTSNPN and CDR2 SVGIG (reference sequence). The CDR3 runs 14 residues. J was trimmed by 0 bases and V by 5 bases; bases with no gene match: 6. As DNA, the CDR3 is TGTGCCTGGGAGCCACAGGGGAACCAAGAGACCCAGTACTTC. Its translation is CAWEPQGNQETQYF.

This chain connects TRBV7-6 to TRBJ2-3; D gene uncertain. This CDR3 contains 15 residues. Germline CDR1 reads SGHVS; CDR2 reads FNYEAQ. The ends were cut back, 3 bases at V and 0 bases at J, with 10 bases in the middle. For the CDR3, the DNA is TGTGCCAGCAGCTTTCGCCTGGGAAGCACAGATACGCAGTATTTT. Residues: CASSFRLGSTDTQYF.

This clone showed up just a few times. The chain uses TRBV29-1 and TRBJ1-2, with TRBD1 matching over 7 bases. V gave up 4 bases and J gave up 6 bases; unmatched junction bases: 20. The germline CDR1 and CDR2 sequences are SQVTM and ANQGSEA. This CDR3 is built from 17 residues. CDR3 bases: TGCAGCGTTGGGACCCTACGAGGGACAGCCGATGCTGATGGCTACACCTTC. Translation gives CSVGTLRGTADADGYTF.

The chain joins TRBV18 to TRBJ1-1; 8 bases are shared with TRBD1. Germline CDR1 is KGHSH and CDR2 is LQKENI. V dropped 4 bases and J dropped 4; count of bases not matched to a gene: 2. The CDR3 is 13 amino acids. Here the CDR3 DNA reads TGTGCCAGCTCACGAACAGGGGGCACTGAAGCTTTCTTT. It translates to CASSRTGGTEAFF.

The chain employs TRBV5-5 and TRBJ2-7; TRBD2 matches 12 bases. The J segment lost 7 bases and the V segment lost 4 bases, leaving 9 bases of the junction unmatched. This CDR3 has 15 residues. CDR1 is SGHKS and CDR2 is YYEKEE in the germline V gene (reference sequence). The CDR3 reads CASSPLAGGPGEQYF. CDR3 coding DNA: TGTGCCAGCAGCCCCCTAGCGGGAGGGCCAGGGGAGCAGTACTTC.

The DNA of the CDR3 is TGTGCCAGCAGTGAAACCTCCTCGGGAAGGGGAAGCTATGGCTACACCTTC. Translated: CASSETSSGRGSYGYTF. The chain uses TRBV2 and TRBJ1-2, with a tentative D call TRBD1 (5 bases). CDR1 and CDR2 from the germline V gene are SNHLY and FYNNEI. The CDR3 extends over 17 amino acids. The germline V and J ends were trimmed by 2 bases and 4 bases, with 20 bases remaining between them.

The chain has TRBV15 and TRBJ2-2, with 9 bases lining up with TRBD1. The CDR3 has 13 amino acids. V lost 8 bases, J lost 5 bases, and 3 bases stayed unmatched. The germline V gene encodes CDR1 LNHNV and CDR2 YYDKDF (reference sequence). CDR3 sequence: CATGTGKTGELFF. The CDR3 DNA reads TGTGCCACCGGGACAGGGAAAACCGGGGAGCTGTTTTTT.

Comment on this clone: This specimen includes other DNA sequences encoding the same CDR3. This chain links TRBV7-6 with TRBJ2-7, with a tentative D call TRBD1 (6 bases). Germline V gene sequence: CDR1 SGHVS, CDR2 FNYEAQ. Trimming shortened V by 1 base and J by 3 bases, and 10 bases separated the two germline ends. The CDR3 consists of 14 residues. The CDR3, as DNA: TGTGCCAGCAGCTTAGGGGGGCAAGGCTACGAGCAGTACTTC. This translates into CASSLGGQGYEQYF. Looking up the rest from reference TRBV7-6 and TRBJ2-7 gives the full variable domain: GAGVSQSPRYKVTKRGQDVALRCDPISGHVSLYWYRQALGQGPEFLTYFNYEAQQDKSGLPNDRFSAERPEGSISTLTIQRTEQRDSAMYRCASSLGGQGYEQYFGPGTRLTVT.

In its sample, this clone was seen a few times. This chain uses TRBV19 with TRBJ2-7; TRBD1 agrees at 8 bases. V gave up 6 bases and J gave up 3 bases; unmatched junction bases: 10. Germline loops: CDR1 LNHDA, CDR2 SQIVND (reference sequence). The CDR3 runs 15 residues. Written as DNA, the CDR3 is TGTGCCAGTAGGAAGACAGGGGAAAGGGGCTACGAGCAGTACTTC. Protein: CASRKTGERGYEQYF.

This clone was counted only a few times. V and J are TRBV4-3 and TRBJ2-3; the D gene is possibly TRBD2 (7 bases). CDR3 length: 16 amino acids. Germline V CDR1 and CDR2: LGHNA, YSLEER. V lost 4 bases and J lost 2, with 16 bases in between. The CDR3 bases are TGCGCCAGCAGCCTTGAAGGCGGGGGCACCACAGATACGCAGTATTTT. The encoded protein is CASSLEGGGTTDTQYF.

The chain links TRBV7-6 to TRBJ1-1, with D unclear. Germline CDR1 SGHVS, CDR2 FNYEAQ. This CDR3 has 13 amino acids. The ends were cut back, 1 base at V and 1 base at J, with 4 bases in the middle. This CDR3 reads CASSLGANTEAFF. As DNA, the CDR3 is TGTGCCAGCAGCTTAGGCGCGAACACTGAAGCTTTCTTT.

The CDR3 region is CASSLAWTGSNQPQHF. CDR3 coding DNA: TGTGCCAGCAGCTTGGCCTGGACAGGGAGCAATCAGCCCCAGCATTTT. V is TRBV5-6 and J is TRBJ1-5; 8 bases map to TRBD1. From germline, CDR1 is SGHDT and CDR2 YYEEEE. The CDR3 length is 16 residues. Trimming cost V 0 bases and J 1 base; bases outside gene matches: 3. Full variable domain (remainder filled in from reference TRBV5-6 and TRBJ1-5): DAGVTQSPTHLIKTRGQQVTLRCSPKSGHDTVSWYQQALGQGPQFIFQYYEEEERQRGNFPDRFSGHQFPNYSSELNVNALLLGDSALYLCASSLAWTGSNQPQHFGDGTRLSIL.

The rearrangement uses TRBV29-1 and TRBJ1-2, with 9 bases lining up with TRBD1. This CDR3 has 12 amino acids. Germline lookup yields CDR1 SQVTM and CDR2 ANQGSEA. V lost 7 bases and J lost 10; bases outside the gene matches: 10. The CDR3 loop is CSDLQGASDYTF. The CDR3 DNA sequence: TGCAGCGATTTACAGGGGGCAAGCGACTACACCTTC. The complete variable domain, with remaining parts taken from reference TRBV29-1 and TRBJ1-2, reads SAVISQKPSRDICQRGTSLTIQCQVDSQVTMMFWYRQQPGQSLTLIATANQGSEATYESGFVIDKFPISRPNLTFSTLTVSNMSPEDSSIYLCSDLQGASDYTFGSGTRLTVV.

This clone was counted a few times. The chain links TRBV5-1 to TRBJ2-1; 13 bases are a match to TRBD2. The CDR3 sequence is 16 residues long. Germline lookup yields CDR1 SGHRS and CDR2 YFSETQ. J lost 8 bases, V lost 4 bases, and 9 bases had no gene match. CDR3 sequence: CASSPWWTSGGDEQFF. The DNA for the CDR3 is TGCGCCAGCAGCCCGTGGTGGACTAGCGGGGGTGATGAGCAGTTCTTC.

The chain couples TRBV5-1 to TRBJ2-1; D not certain. Trimming took off 2 bases at V and 0 bases at J, with 12 bases between the two ends. Germline V gene data show CDR1 as SGHRS and CDR2 as YFSETQ. The CDR3 covers 16 residues. CDR3 nucleotide sequence: TGCGCCAGCAGCTTATACTACGCAAGCTCCTACAATGAGCAGTTCTTC. It specifies CASSLYYASSYNEQFF.